This T cell receptor (beta chain) was recovered during a study of blood T cell repertoires in COVID-19. The CDR3 totals 15 residues. Per germline, CDR1 SGHRS and CDR2 YFSETQ. Trimming removed 0 bases at V and 5 bases at J, with 11 bases between. Assay used: immunoSEQ multiplex PCR; TCRdb lists only in-frame clones, some missing. The data contain tens of thousands of clones, approximately 80% of them seen just once; the ten biggest clones take up 11%. The rearrangement joins TRBV5-1 to TRBJ2-2; D may be TRBD1 (6 bases). The receptor was isolated from a man in his 70s with acute or convalescent COVID-19. Sequenced material: peripheral blood. The CDR3 spells CASSLGTVATGELFF. The CDR3 DNA reads as TGCGCCAGCAGCTTGGGGACAGTTGCGACCGGGGAGCTGTTTTTT.